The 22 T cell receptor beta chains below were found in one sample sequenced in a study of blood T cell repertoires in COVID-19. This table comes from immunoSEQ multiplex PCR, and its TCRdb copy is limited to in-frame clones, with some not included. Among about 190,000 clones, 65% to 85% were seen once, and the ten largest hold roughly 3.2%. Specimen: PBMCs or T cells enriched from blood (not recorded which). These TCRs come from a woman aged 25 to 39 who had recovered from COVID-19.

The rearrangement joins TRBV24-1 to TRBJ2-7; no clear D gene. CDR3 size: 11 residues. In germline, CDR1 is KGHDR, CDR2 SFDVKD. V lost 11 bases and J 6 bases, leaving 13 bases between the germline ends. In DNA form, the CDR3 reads TGTGCCAACTTAGTCAAGCGCGAGCAGTACGTC. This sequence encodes CANLVKREQYV.

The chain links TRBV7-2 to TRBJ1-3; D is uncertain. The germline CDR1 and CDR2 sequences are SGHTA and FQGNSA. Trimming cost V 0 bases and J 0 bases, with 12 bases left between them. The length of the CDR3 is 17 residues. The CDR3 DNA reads TGTGCCAGCAGCTTAGCTTTCCCGCCTAGCTCTGGAAACACCATATATTTT. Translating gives CASSLAFPPSSGNTIYF.

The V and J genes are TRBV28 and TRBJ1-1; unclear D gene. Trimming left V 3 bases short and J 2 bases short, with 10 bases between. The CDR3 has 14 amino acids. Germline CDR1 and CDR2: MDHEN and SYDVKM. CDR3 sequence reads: CASSLVGLNTEAFF. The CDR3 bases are TGTGCCAGCAGTTTGGTAGGACTCAACACTGAAGCTTTCTTT.

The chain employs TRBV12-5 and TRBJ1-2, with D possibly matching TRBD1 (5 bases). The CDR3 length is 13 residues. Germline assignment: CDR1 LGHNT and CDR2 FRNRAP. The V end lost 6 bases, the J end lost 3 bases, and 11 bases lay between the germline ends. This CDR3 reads CASGPTEDYGYTF. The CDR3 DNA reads TGTGCTAGTGGACCGACAGAAGACTATGGCTACACCTTC.

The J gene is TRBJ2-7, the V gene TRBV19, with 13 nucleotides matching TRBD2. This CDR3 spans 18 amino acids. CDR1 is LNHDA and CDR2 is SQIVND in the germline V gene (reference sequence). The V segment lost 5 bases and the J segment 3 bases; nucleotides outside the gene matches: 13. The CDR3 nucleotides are TGTGCCAGTAGTTTTACCGGGACTAGCGGGAAGAAGGGCTACGAGCAGTACTTC. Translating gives CASSFTGTSGKKGYEQYF. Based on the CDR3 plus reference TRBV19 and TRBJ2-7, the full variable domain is DGGITQSPKYLFRKEGQNVTLSCEQNLNHDAMYWYRQDPGQGLRLIYYSQIVNDFQKGDIAEGYSVSREKKESFPLTVTSAQKNPTAFYLCASSFTGTSGKKGYEQYFGPGTRLTVT.

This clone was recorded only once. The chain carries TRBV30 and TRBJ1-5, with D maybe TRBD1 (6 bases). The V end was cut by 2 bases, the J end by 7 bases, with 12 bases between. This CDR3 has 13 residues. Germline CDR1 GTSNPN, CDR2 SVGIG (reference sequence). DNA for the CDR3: TGTGCCTGGAGTCCCAGGGGAGAGCAGCCCCAGCATTTT. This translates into CAWSPRGEQPQHF.

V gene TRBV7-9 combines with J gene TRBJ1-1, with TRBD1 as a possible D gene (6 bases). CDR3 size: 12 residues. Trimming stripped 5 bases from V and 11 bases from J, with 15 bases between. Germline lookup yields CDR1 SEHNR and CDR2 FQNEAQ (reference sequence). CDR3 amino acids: CASSPTRDKAFF. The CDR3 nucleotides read TGTGCCAGCAGCCCGACACGGGACAAGGCTTTCTTT.

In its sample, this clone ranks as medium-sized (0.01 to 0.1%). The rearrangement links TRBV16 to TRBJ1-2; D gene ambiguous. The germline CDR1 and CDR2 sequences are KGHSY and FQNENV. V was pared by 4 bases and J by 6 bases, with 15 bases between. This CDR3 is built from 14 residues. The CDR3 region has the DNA TGTGCCAGCAGCCCTAGCCCAAGGTCAGATGGCTACACCTTC. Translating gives CASSPSPRSDGYTF.

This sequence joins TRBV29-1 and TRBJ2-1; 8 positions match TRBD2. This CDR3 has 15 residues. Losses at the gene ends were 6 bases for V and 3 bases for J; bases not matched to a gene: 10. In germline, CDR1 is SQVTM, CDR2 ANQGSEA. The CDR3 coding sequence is TGCAGCGTCCCCCGGACTAGCCCGTTCTACAATGAGCAGTTCTTC. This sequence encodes CSVPRTSPFYNEQFF.

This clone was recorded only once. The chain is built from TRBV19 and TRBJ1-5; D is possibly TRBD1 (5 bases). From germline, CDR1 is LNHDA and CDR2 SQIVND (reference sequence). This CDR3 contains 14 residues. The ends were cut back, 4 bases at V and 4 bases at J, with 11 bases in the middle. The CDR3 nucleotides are TGTGCCAGTAGTACAAAAGACAGTAATCAGCCCCAGCATTTT. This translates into CASSTKDSNQPQHF.

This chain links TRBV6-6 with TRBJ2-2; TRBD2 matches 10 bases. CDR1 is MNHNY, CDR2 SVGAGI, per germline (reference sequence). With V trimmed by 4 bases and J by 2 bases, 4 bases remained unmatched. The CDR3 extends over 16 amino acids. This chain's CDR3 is CASSFTSGTNTGELFF. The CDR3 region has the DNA TGTGCCAGCAGTTTTACTAGCGGGACCAACACCGGGGAGCTGTTTTTT.

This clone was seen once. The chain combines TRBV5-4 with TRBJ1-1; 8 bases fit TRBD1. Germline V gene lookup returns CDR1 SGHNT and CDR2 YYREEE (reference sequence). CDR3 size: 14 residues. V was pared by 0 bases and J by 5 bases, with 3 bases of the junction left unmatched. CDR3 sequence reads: CASSLGQGRTEAFF. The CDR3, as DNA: TGTGCCAGCAGCTTGGGACAGGGGAGGACTGAAGCTTTCTTT. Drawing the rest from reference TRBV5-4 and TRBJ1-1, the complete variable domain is ETGVTQSPTHLIKTRGQQVTLRCSSQSGHNTVSWYQQALGQGPQFIFQYYREEENGRGNFPPRFSGLQFPNYSSELNVNALELDDSALYLCASSLGQGRTEAFFGQGTRLTVV.

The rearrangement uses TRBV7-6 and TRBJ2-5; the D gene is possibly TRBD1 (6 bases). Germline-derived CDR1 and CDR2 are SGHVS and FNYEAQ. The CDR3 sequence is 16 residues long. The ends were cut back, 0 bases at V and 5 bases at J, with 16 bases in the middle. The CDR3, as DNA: TGTGCCAGCAGCTTAGCGTCCAGGGGCGACTATGAGACCCAGTACTTC. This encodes CASSLASRGDYETQYF.

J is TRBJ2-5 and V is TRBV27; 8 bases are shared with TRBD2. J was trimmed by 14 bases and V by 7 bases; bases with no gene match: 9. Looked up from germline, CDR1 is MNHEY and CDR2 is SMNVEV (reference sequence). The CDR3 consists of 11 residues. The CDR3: CASTPAGGVYF. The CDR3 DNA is TGTGCCAGCACCCCTGCGGGGGGCGTATACTTC.

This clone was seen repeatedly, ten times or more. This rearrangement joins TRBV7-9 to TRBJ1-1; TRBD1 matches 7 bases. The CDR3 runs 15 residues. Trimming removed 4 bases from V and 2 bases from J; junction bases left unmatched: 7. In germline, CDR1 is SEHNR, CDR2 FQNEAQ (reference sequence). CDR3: CASSWEQGVNTEAFF. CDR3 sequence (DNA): TGTGCCAGCAGCTGGGAGCAGGGGGTAAACACTGAAGCTTTCTTT. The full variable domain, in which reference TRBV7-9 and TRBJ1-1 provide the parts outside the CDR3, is DTGVSQNPRHKITKRGQNVTFRCDPISEHNRLYWYRQTLGQGPEFLTYFQNEAQLEKSRLLSDRFSAERPKGSFSTLEIQRTEQGDSAMYLCASSWEQGVNTEAFFGQGTRLTVV.

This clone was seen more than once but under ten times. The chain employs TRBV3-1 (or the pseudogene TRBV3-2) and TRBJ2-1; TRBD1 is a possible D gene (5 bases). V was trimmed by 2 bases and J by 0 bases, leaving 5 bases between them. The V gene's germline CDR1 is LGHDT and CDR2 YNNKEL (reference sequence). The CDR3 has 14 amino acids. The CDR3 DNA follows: TGTGCCAGCAGCCAACAGGGCTCCTACAATGAGCAGTTCTTC. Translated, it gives CASSQQGSYNEQFF.

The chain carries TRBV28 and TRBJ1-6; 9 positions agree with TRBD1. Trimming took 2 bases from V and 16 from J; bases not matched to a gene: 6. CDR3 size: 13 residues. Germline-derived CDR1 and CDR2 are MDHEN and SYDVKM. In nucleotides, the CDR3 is TGTGCCAGCAGTTTAAACAGGGGGCCCACACTCCACTTT. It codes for CASSLNRGPTLHF. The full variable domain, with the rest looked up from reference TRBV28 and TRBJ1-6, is DVKVTQSSRYLVKRTGEKVFLECVQDMDHENMFWYRQDPGLGLRLIYFSYDVKMKEKGDIPEGYSVSREKKERFSLILESASTNQTSMYLCASSLNRGPTLHFGNGTRLTVT.

The CDR3 bases are TGTGCCATCAGGATGGACAGGTCAAACTATGGCTACACCTTC. It specifies CAIRMDRSNYGYTF. The chain combines TRBV10-3 with TRBJ1-2, with 7 positions matching TRBD1. J gave up 2 bases and V 6 bases, and 6 bases lay outside the gene matches. The CDR3 contains 14 residues. Germline V gene data show CDR1 as ENHRY and CDR2 as SYGVKD.

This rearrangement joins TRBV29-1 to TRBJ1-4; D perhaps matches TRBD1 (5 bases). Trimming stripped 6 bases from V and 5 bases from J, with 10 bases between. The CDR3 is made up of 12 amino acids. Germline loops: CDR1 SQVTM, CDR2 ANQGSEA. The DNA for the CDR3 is TGCAGCGTCAGGGAGGTAAATGAAAAACTGTTTTTT. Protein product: CSVREVNEKLFF. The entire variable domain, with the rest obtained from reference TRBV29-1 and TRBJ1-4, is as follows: SAVISQKPSRDICQRGTSLTIQCQVDSQVTMMFWYRQQPGQSLTLIATANQGSEATYESGFVIDKFPISRPNLTFSTLTVSNMSPEDSSIYLCSVREVNEKLFFGSGTQLSVL.

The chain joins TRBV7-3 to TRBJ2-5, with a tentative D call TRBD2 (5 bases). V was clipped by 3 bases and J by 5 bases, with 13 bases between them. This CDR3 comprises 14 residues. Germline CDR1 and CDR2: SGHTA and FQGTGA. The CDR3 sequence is CASSFGMAGETQYF. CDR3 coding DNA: TGTGCCAGCAGCTTCGGGATGGCCGGGGAGACCCAGTACTTC.

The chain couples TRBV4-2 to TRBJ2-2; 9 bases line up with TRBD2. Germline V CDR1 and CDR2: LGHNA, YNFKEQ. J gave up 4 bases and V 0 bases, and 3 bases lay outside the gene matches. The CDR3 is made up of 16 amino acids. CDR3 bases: TGTGCCAGCAGCCAAGAAAAGCGGGGGGCCACCGGGGAGCTGTTTTTT. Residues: CASSQEKRGATGELFF.

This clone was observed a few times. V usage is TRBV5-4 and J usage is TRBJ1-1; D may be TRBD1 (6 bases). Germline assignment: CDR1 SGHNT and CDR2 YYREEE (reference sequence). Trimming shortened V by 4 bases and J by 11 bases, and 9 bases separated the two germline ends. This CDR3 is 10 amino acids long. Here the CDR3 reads CASSGGTAFF. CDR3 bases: TGTGCCAGCAGCGGGGGCACTGCTTTCTTT.